This record covers a single T cell receptor (beta chain). This record belongs to a study of blood T cell repertoires in COVID-19. Study summary: COVID-19 samples, acute and convalescent, were from the United States, Italy and Spain. T cells, B-cell-depleted T cells, or PBMCs provided the cDNA or gDNA that served as material.

Source study methods: Amplifying reference gene primers gave estimates of nucleated cell counts. Clones were sequenced by immunoSEQ multiplex PCR, and TCRdb holds only the in-frame ones, with some missing. The V and J calls and clone size are taken from that table; D and trimming were inferred from the DNA. Counted here are tens of thousands of clones, around nine tenths occurring once; the ten biggest clones make up 0.65% to 0.9%. The CDR3 sequence is 16 residues long. V gave up 4 bases and J gave up 1 base, with 15 bases separating them. Looked up from germline, CDR1 is SGHRS and CDR2 is YFSETQ. The chain combines TRBV5-1 with TRBJ1-5, with D hard to call. The sequenced sample consisted of peripheral blood. The sequence was collected from a woman of 80 years or more with acute or convalescent COVID-19. The CDR3 protein is CASSLGQLGSNQPQHF. CDR3 sequence (DNA): TGCGCCAGCAGCCTCGGTCAGCTCGGGAGCAATCAGCCCCAGCATTTT.